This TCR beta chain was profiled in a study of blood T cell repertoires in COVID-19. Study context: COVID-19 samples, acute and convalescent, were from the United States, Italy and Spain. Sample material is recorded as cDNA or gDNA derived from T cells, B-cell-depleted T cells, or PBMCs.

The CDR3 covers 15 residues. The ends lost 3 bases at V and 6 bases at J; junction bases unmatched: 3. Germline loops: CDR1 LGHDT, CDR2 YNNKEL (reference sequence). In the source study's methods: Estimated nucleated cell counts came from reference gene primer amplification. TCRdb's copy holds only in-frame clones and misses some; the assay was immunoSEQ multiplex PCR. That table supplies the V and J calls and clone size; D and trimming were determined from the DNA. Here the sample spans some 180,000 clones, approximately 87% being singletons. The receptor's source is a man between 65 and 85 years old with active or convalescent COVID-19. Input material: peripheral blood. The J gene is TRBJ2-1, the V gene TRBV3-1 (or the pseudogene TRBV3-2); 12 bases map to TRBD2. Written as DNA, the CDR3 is TGTGCCAGCAGCCACTTGACTAGCGGGAGCAATGAGCAGTTCTTC. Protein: CASSHLTSGSNEQFF.